The clone carrying this T cell receptor (beta chain) has just a few counts. This specimen comes from a study of blood T cells in healthy people across ages. A second PCR of 7 to 11 cycles used a sample-barcoded 5' primer and a J-beta primer mix. In TCRdb, the 5' RACE reads were re-called with MiXCR into one record per CDR3 protein. The sample yields approximately 2,000,000 distinct CDR3 sequences, roughly 43% seen once. The V end was cut by 11 bases, the J end by 4 bases, with 15 bases between. Germline CDR1 SEHNR, CDR2 FQNEAQ (reference sequence). The CDR3 sequence is 13 residues long. The sequenced sample consisted of blood. The chain combines TRBV7-9 with TRBJ2-1; TRBD1 is a possible D gene (6 bases). The source of this sequence is a human donor in good health. Here the CDR3 reads CACGQYYYNEQFF. CDR3 sequence (DNA): TGTGCCTGCGGACAGTATTATTACAATGAGCAGTTCTTC. Based on the CDR3 plus reference TRBV7-9 and TRBJ2-1, the full variable domain is DTGVSQNPRHKITKRGQNVTFRCDPISEHNRLYWYRQTLGQGPEFLTYFQNEAQLEKSRLLSDRFSAERPKGSFSTLEIQRTEQGDSAMYLCACGQYYYNEQFFGPGTRLTVL.